What follows describes a single T cell receptor beta chain. Its antigen remains unknown. This record belongs to a study of cytomegalovirus exposure and HLA in healthy donors. Both 60 Vbeta primers and 13 Jbeta primers went into the PCR. Libraries were prepared by immunoSEQ multiplex PCR; TCRdb keeps only in-frame clonotypes and omits some of them. The sample yields about 88,000 clones, about nine tenths seen once. Overall study results and limits: Rarity held for most TCR sequences, but there were some public TCRs that occurred in many donors. A cluster of highly shared sequence variants was likely a sequencing artifact. Most of the TCR beta V segments (in an earlier analysis) were productive either about 90% or about 30% of the time.

This CDR3 has 15 amino acids. Germline V gives CDR1 LNHDA, CDR2 SQIVND (reference sequence). Trimming took off 7 bases at V and 5 bases at J, with 18 bases between the two ends. The rearrangement links TRBV19 to TRBJ1-5; possibly TRBD1 for D (6 bases). Input material: PBMCs. The receptor comes from a man between 18 and 29 years old in good health and CMV-seronegative. The CDR3 is CASKVGQGFDQPQHF. CDR3 DNA sequence: TGTGCCAGTAAGGTCGGCCAGGGGTTTGATCAGCCCCAGCATTTT.